This T cell receptor (beta chain) was found in a study of CD8+CD57+ T cells in acquired aplastic anemia. TCR beta VDJ and CDR3 profiles were obtained from a genomic DNA template. TCRdb used MiXCR to reprocess the reads, holding one entry per CDR3 protein. The table shows approximately 470,000 distinct CDR3 sequences, with over 25% occurring only once. Whole-study findings and limits: Patients and controls were not found to differ significantly in CD8+ Simpson's diversity.

In regard to this clonotype: Its antigen is not known.

The authors sequenced patients whose flow cytometry had shown CD8+CD57+ cell expansion. Germline CDR1 is MNHNS and CDR2 is SASEGT. The CDR3 consists of 13 residues. V gave up 0 bases and J gave up 4 bases, with 6 bases separating them. The TCR was taken from a human donor with aplastic anemia. Sequencing used sorted CD4+, CD8+, or CD8+CD57+ T cells (not recorded which) from PBMCs. The chain is built from TRBV6-1 and TRBJ1-2; D is uncertain. CDR3 in amino acids: CASSEAPGYGYTF. CDR3 DNA: TGTGCCAGCAGTGAAGCCCCCGGCTATGGCTACACCTTC.